These 13 T cell receptor beta chains were all obtained from the same sample, sequenced in a study of cytomegalovirus exposure and HLA in healthy donors. The primer mix had 60 Vbeta and 13 Jbeta primers. The data were produced by immunoSEQ multiplex PCR, yet TCRdb's version contains in-frame clones alone and is incomplete. The sample carries approximately 190,000 clones, roughly 74% recorded once. What was sequenced was PBMCs. These receptor sequences come from a woman in her 30s in good health and CMV-seropositive.

V and J are TRBV6-5 and TRBJ2-7, with D perhaps matching TRBD2 (6 bases). The V end was cut by 5 bases, the J end by 0 bases, with 14 bases between. The germline V gene encodes CDR1 MNHEY and CDR2 SVGAGI. CDR3 length: 15 residues. CDR3 nucleotide sequence: TGTGCCAGCAGTACCCGGAGGGCCAGCTCCTACGAGCAGTACTTC. Its protein is CASSTRRASSYEQYF.

This clone was seen only a few times. V and J are TRBV27 and TRBJ1-5; D ambiguous. V was shortened by 3 bases and J by 3 bases, with 3 bases between the two germline ends. CDR1 and CDR2 from the germline V gene are MNHEY and SMNVEV (reference sequence). The CDR3 loop spans 12 amino acids. The CDR3 nucleotides are TGTGCCAGCAGTTTCCTCAATCAGCCCCAGCATTTT. As protein: CASSFLNQPQHF.

This clone has more than one count but fewer than ten. The chain combines TRBV7-9 with TRBJ2-7, with 8 bases lining up with TRBD1. The J segment lost 4 bases and the V segment lost 4 bases, leaving 6 bases of the junction unmatched. This CDR3 spans 14 amino acids. CDR1 is SEHNR and CDR2 is FQNEAQ in the germline V gene (reference sequence). The CDR3: CASSSGQAVYEQYF. The CDR3 coding sequence is TGTGCCAGCAGCTCGGGACAGGCGGTATACGAGCAGTACTTC.

The chain carries TRBV27 and TRBJ1-3; D call uncertain. V lost 6 bases to trimming and J lost 2 bases, with 8 bases between them. Germline values: CDR1 MNHEY, CDR2 SMNVEV (reference sequence). This CDR3 is 13 amino acids long. The CDR3 is CASSPAAGNTIYF. Here the CDR3 DNA reads TGTGCCAGCAGCCCGGCGGCTGGAAACACCATATATTTT.

In DNA, the CDR3 is TGTGCCAGCAGCGTCCGGGACAGGGGCAATGAAAAACTGTTTTTT. It translates to CASSVRDRGNEKLFF. This chain uses TRBV9 with TRBJ1-4; 10 bases fit TRBD1. The V gene's germline CDR1 is SGDLS and CDR2 YYNGEE. This CDR3 contains 15 residues. V gave up 2 bases and J gave up 5 bases; unmatched junction bases: 3.

J is TRBJ2-5 and V is TRBV5-1; no reliable D call. The assigned J gene may be wrong: the sequence end matches TRBJ2-7 better. The CDR3 extends over 11 amino acids. CDR1 SGHRS and CDR2 YFSETQ come from the germline V gene. The CDR3 bases are TGCGCCAGCAGCTCTCACTACGAGCAGTACTTC. Its protein product is CASSSHYEQYF.

This chain joins TRBV28 and TRBJ1-2; D is unclear. The CDR3 contains 11 residues. CDR1 is MDHEN, CDR2 SYDVKM, per germline. V gave up 6 bases and J gave up 8 bases, with 10 bases separating them. The CDR3 DNA sequence: TGTGCCAGCAGGTCTCGGGGAGGCTACACCTTC. Protein sequence: CASRSRGGYTF.

The rearrangement uses TRBV6-1 and TRBJ2-5, with D tentatively TRBD1 (5 bases). This CDR3 is built from 14 residues. Between the trimmed V and J ends, which lost 8 bases and 5 bases, there was a span of 18 bases. CDR1 and CDR2 from the germline V gene are MNHNS and SASEGT. The CDR3 loop is CASYRTGHDETQYF. CDR3 in DNA: TGTGCCAGCTATCGAACCGGACATGACGAGACCCAGTACTTC.

The gene calls are TRBV6-1 and TRBJ2-3, with 10 bases matching TRBD2. Germline V gene lookup returns CDR1 MNHNS and CDR2 SASEGT. The CDR3 runs to 14 residues. With 6 bases clipped from V and 1 base from J, the junction kept 1 base outside the gene matches. The CDR3 is CASSGTSGTDTQYF. Written as DNA, the CDR3 is TGTGCCAGCAGCGGGACTAGCGGCACAGATACGCAGTATTTT.

This sequence joins TRBV5-4 and TRBJ1-2, with D uncertain. Germline CDR1 is SGHNT and CDR2 is YYREEE (reference sequence). The CDR3 runs to 17 residues. V gave up 2 bases and J gave up 0 bases, with 17 bases separating them. Here the CDR3 reads CASSFGRKTVPNYGYTF. CDR3 nucleotides: TGTGCCAGCAGCTTTGGCAGGAAGACCGTTCCTAACTATGGCTACACCTTC.

The chain is built from TRBV29-1 and TRBJ2-1; TRBD2 matches at 7 bases. Germline CDR1 SQVTM, CDR2 ANQGSEA. With V trimmed by 8 bases and J by 2 bases, 9 bases remained unmatched. The CDR3 has 14 residues. CDR3 DNA: TGCAGCACGATGCGGGAGATCCCCTACAATGAGCAGTTCTTC. Its protein is CSTMREIPYNEQFF.

The gene calls are TRBV27 and TRBJ2-1; 8 bases map to TRBD1. This CDR3 contains 15 residues. The germline CDR1 and CDR2 sequences are MNHEY and SMNVEV (reference sequence). V shed 5 bases, J shed 0 bases, and the junction held 3 bases outside the gene matches. As DNA, the CDR3 is TGTGCCAGCAGTACGGACAGGGCCTCCTACAATGAGCAGTTCTTC. Its protein is CASSTDRASYNEQFF.

This clone was found a few times. This chain uses TRBV28 with TRBJ1-5; D is possibly TRBD1 (6 bases). Germline V gives CDR1 MDHEN, CDR2 SYDVKM. V shed 7 bases and J shed 7 bases, with 11 bases lying between them. This CDR3 comprises 12 residues. The CDR3 loop is CASTQGRQPQHF. The CDR3 nucleotides read TGTGCCAGCACACAGGGCCGGCAGCCCCAGCATTTT. The entire variable domain, with the rest obtained from reference TRBV28 and TRBJ1-5, is as follows: DVKVTQSSRYLVKRTGEKVFLECVQDMDHENMFWYRQDPGLGLRLIYFSYDVKMKEKGDIPEGYSVSREKKERFSLILESASTNQTSMYLCASTQGRQPQHFGDGTRLSIL.